The rows below give T cell receptor beta chains drawn from one sample of a study of T cells in Graves' hyperthyroidism and ophthalmopathy. TCRdb recomputed calls from the multiplex PCR reads with MiXCR, one row per CDR3 protein. Among 380,000 or so distinct CDR3 sequences listed, around 14% were seen once. What was sequenced was blood. The receptors were sampled from a woman between 25 and 40 years old with Graves' hyperthyroidism. Both conserved end residues are trimmed from each CDR3.

V gene	J gene	CDR3 protein
TRBV16	TRBJ1-1	ASSQSFPEAF
TRBV6-2/TRBV6-3	TRBJ2-3	ASSYSIVSSPSTQY
TRBV11-2	TRBJ1-2	ASSLAGGPRGYT
TRBV28	TRBJ1-2	ASRGGQTIYGYT
TRBV28	TRBJ2-5	ASSSDVWGSRSQETQY
TRBV14	TRBJ1-4	ASSSRIYPSEEKLF
TRBV7-8	TRBJ1-2	ASSLGIANYGYT
TRBV11-3	TRBJ2-3	VSSAGTEADTQY
TRBV20-1	TRBJ1-6	SALRDRGGSPLH
TRBV7-2	TRBJ2-1	ASSLNPGGNEQF
TRBV30	TRBJ1-1	AWSDSPNTEAF
TRBV28	TRBJ1-5	ASSFGQFNQPQH
TRBV20-1	TRBJ2-2	SARDQRDTGELF
TRBV7-3	TRBJ2-1	ASSLGFGADRAHEQF
TRBV20-1	TRBJ2-3	SAKELGQGTADTQY
TRBV3-1	TRBJ2-2	ASSQGRTNTGELF
TRBV6-5	TRBJ1-5	ASSPPPGGGQPQH
TRBV29-1	TRBJ1-5	SVEQGRSNQPQH
TRBV15	TRBJ2-3	ATSRDADGTQY
TRBV12-3/TRBV12-4	TRBJ1-1	ASTLGAGTLDTEAF
TRBV19	TRBJ2-2	ASAHPTKDLGTGELF
TRBV7-3	TRBJ2-1	ASSLGAGTYNEQF
TRBV27	TRBJ2-2	ASSLMGGGELF
TRBV2	TRBJ2-3	ASSVPTRATADTQY
TRBV28	TRBJ2-5	ASTGVGRRETQY
TRBV27	TRBJ2-1	ASRETGDHEQF
TRBV7-8	TRBJ2-3	ASSFWIADTQY
TRBV20-1	TRBJ1-6	SARVGGRTSYNSPLH
TRBV20-1	TRBJ2-7	SALGERGPYEQY
TRBV19	TRBJ1-6	ASSTAGTGFALH
TRBV2	TRBJ1-5	ASSVEETQPQH
TRBV28	TRBJ1-4	ASSSRGGRTRGEKLF
TRBV5-5	TRBJ1-4	ASSLGTATYEKLF
TRBV28	TRBJ1-5	ASKTGEQPQH
TRBV12-3/TRBV12-4	TRBJ2-3	ASSLKGPDTQY
TRBV19	TRBJ1-3	ASHSGNTIY
TRBV7-3	TRBJ1-2	ASSSTGAHGYT
TRBV7-9	TRBJ2-7	ASSLIMWGQGYEQY
TRBV20-1	TRBJ2-3	SALRPTDTQY
TRBV7-2	TRBJ2-1	ASSSARAGGPGYEQF
TRBV5-1	TRBJ2-7	ASSTGGTVDYEQY
TRBV27	TRBJ2-7	ASSLRGARVEQY
TRBV9	TRBJ2-7	ASSVEGGWASYEQY
TRBV7-2	TRBJ2-7	ASSLLGTSGISYEQY
TRBV28	TRBJ2-1	ASSLYAGTSYNEQF
TRBV9	TRBJ1-1	ASSPDPGRPEAF
TRBV28	TRBJ2-7	ASSILPLGLVGTYEQY
TRBV6-1	TRBJ1-3	ASSSLYTSSGNTIY
TRBV2	TRBJ2-3	ASVLSWATDTQY
TRBV28	TRBJ2-1	ASSFSFSGWLAGHLYNEQF
TRBV12-3/TRBV12-4	TRBJ2-7	ASGGLAGLLSEQY
TRBV20-1	TRBJ2-7	SALLAAEVNEQY